These 8 T cell receptor beta chains share one sample of origin, sequenced in a study of response to subunit inactivated influenza vaccine. TCRdb called the RT-PCR reads again in MiXCR, with one record for every CDR3 protein. The sample has approximately 570,000 distinct CDR3 sequences; approximately 7.7% are singletons. The sequencing here drew on PBMCs from blood, taken around 2 years after vaccination. The receptors here all came from a man between 50 and 69 years old who received an inactivated influenza vaccine.

This clonotype was observed many times. The chain couples TRBV18 to TRBJ1-1; TRBD1 aligns across 10 bases. V was pared by 4 bases and J by 0 bases, with 5 bases of the junction left unmatched. Per germline, CDR1 KGHSH and CDR2 LQKENI. The CDR3 sequence is 16 residues long. CDR3 DNA sequence: TGTGCCAGCTCACTGGGACAGGGGCGATTGAACACTGAAGCTTTCTTT. It translates to CASSLGQGRLNTEAFF.

This clonotype appeared a few times. V gene TRBV10-3 combines with J gene TRBJ2-5; TRBD2 might be the D (5 bases). The CDR3 contains 14 residues. Germline assignment: CDR1 ENHRY and CDR2 SYGVKD. The V and J ends lost 10 bases and 5 bases respectively, with 20 bases between them. The CDR3 here is CATKMGAEQETQYF. CDR3 in DNA: TGTGCCACCAAAATGGGAGCCGAGCAGGAGACCCAGTACTTC.

This clonotype was seen at least ten times. The chain uses TRBV11-1 and TRBJ1-6; 8 nucleotides line up with TRBD1. J was trimmed by 10 bases and V by 2 bases; bases with no gene match: 7. Germline CDR1 is SGHAT and CDR2 is FQDESV (reference sequence). The CDR3 is 15 residues long. The CDR3 bases are TGTGCCAGCAGCTTATTACAGGGGGTGAGATCACCCCTCCACTTT. The encoded protein is CASSLLQGVRSPLHF.

This clonotype was detected ten times or more. This chain links TRBV28 with TRBJ2-2; D ambiguous. The CDR3 is made up of 13 amino acids. V was pared by 3 bases and J by 1 base, with 3 bases between. Germline CDR1 and CDR2: MDHEN and SYDVKM. The CDR3 spells CASSFKNTGELFF. CDR3 coding DNA: TGTGCCAGCAGTTTCAAGAACACCGGGGAGCTGTTTTTT. Full variable domain (missing parts from reference TRBV28 and TRBJ2-2): DVKVTQSSRYLVKRTGEKVFLECVQDMDHENMFWYRQDPGLGLRLIYFSYDVKMKEKGDIPEGYSVSREKKERFSLILESASTNQTSMYLCASSFKNTGELFFGEGSRLTVL.

This clonotype came up many times. This sequence joins TRBV6-2 or TRBV6-3 and TRBJ1-5; no definite D call. Per germline, CDR1 MNHEY and CDR2 SVGEGT. V was clipped by 2 bases and J by 5 bases, with 7 bases between them. CDR3 size: 13 residues. This chain's CDR3 is CASSYVLDQPQHF. In DNA form, the CDR3 reads TGTGCCAGCAGTTACGTGCTTGATCAGCCCCAGCATTTT.

The J gene is TRBJ2-1, the V gene TRBV3-1; D gene ambiguous. The CDR3 sequence is 12 residues long. Trimming cost V 0 bases and J 9 bases, with 6 bases left between them. Germline V gene sequence: CDR1 LGHDT, CDR2 YNNKEL (reference sequence). Written as DNA, the CDR3 is TGTGCCAGCAGCCAAGATCGGATTGAGCAGTTCTTC. Translating gives CASSQDRIEQFF.

The table lists this clonotype with many counts. The chain has TRBV5-6 and TRBJ2-1; D ambiguous. Germline values: CDR1 SGHDT, CDR2 YYEEEE. The CDR3 sequence is 13 residues long. V lost 3 bases and J 4 bases, leaving 8 bases between the germline ends. CDR3 in amino acids: CASSSDLYNEQFF. As DNA, the CDR3 is TGTGCCAGCAGCTCGGACCTGTACAATGAGCAGTTCTTC.

This clonotype was detected many times. One end of the junction is discordant with germline, which a read error may explain. The chain couples TRBV7-7 to TRBJ2-3, with unresolved D. This CDR3 has 13 residues. Germline-derived CDR1 and CDR2 are SSHAT and FNYEAQ (reference sequence). The CDR3, as DNA: TGTGCTAGCAGCTTAGCCTACACAGATACGCAGTATTTT. It encodes CASSLAYTDTQYF.